This T cell receptor beta chain is from a study of PD-L1 blockade in urothelial cancer. Study-level information: About 90% of the 29 patients were men who had bladder-origin urothelial cancer. Between 0 and 3 prior chemotherapy regimens had been given to patients. Blood underwent analysis 3 weeks (second dose) and 6 weeks after treatment began. Study observations and caveats: Patients with below-median pretreatment blood clonality survived longer.

Remarks on this clone: No antigen is known for it.

As to time point: peripheral blood 6 weeks after treatment start. Assay used: immunoSEQ multiplex PCR; TCRdb lists only in-frame clones, some missing. The sample includes around 69,000 clones, approximately 89% of them seen just once. Germline V gene sequence: CDR1 LNHNV, CDR2 YYDKDF (reference sequence). V dropped 1 base and J dropped 2 bases, with 11 bases sitting between them. The CDR3 is 16 residues long. This sequence was found in a woman of 80 years or more with urothelial cancer. The chain recombines TRBV15 with TRBJ2-2, with a weak D call TRBD1 (6 bases). The specimen was PBMCs, collected around atezolizumab (anti-PD-L1) treatment. CDR3 loop: CATSRGRRGNTGELFF. DNA for the CDR3: TGTGCCACCAGCAGAGGCCGCAGGGGAAACACCGGGGAGCTGTTTTTT.